This record concerns one T cell receptor (beta chain) sequence. The genes are named according to mouse. The read terminates 1 residue before the CDR3 end, so the remaining end is supplied by the germline J gene. This specimen comes from a study of tissue T cells after allogeneic stem cell transplantation. Data came from immunoSEQ multiplex PCR; TCRdb stores just in-frame clones and leaves some out. The sample has nearly 2,500 clones, about three fifths seen once. The CDR3 runs to 16 residues. Germline CDR1 reads NNHNN; CDR2 reads SYGAGS (reference sequence). V was pared by 1 base and J by 0 bases, with 5 bases of the junction left unmatched.

The sample taken for sequencing was gut tissue. The sequence was obtained from a female BALB/c mouse in good health. Strain haplotype at MHC: H2-d. The chain uses TRBV13-2 and TRBJ2-4; TRBD2 agrees at 7 bases. The sequenced CDR3 bases are TGTGCCAGCGGTGATCCGACTGGGCGTAGTCAAAACACCTTGTAC. It codes for CASGDPTGRSQNTLY. The CDR3 in its entirety is CASGDPTGRSQNTLYF.